Listed here are 23 T cell receptor beta chains from one sample, sequenced in a study of blood T cells in healthy people across ages (dated by TCRdb to between 2014 and 2016). The receptor library was made with 5' RACE. Sequencing used an Illumina HiSeq 2500. A second PCR of about 7 to 12 cycles was performed with a sample-barcoded 5' primer and a J-beta primer mix. TCRdb handled the public reads itself, with Q25 trimming in fastp and clone calling in MiXCR, and kept productive beta chains. All rows with the same CDR3 protein become a single entry with the most common DNA and genes. This sample comprises approximately 1,000,000 distinct CDR3 sequences, 35% to 40% of them detected only once. The ten biggest clones cover 10% to 15% of the sample. Input material: blood. These receptors were obtained from a young man in good health.

The V gene is TRBV4-1, the J gene TRBJ1-2; no firm D call. From germline, CDR1 is MGHRA and CDR2 YSYEKL. This CDR3 comprises 17 residues. The ends were cut back, 0 bases at V and 7 bases at J, with 21 bases in the middle. CDR3 sequence reads: CASSQEEHGSLSSGYTF. The CDR3 coding sequence is TGCGCCAGCAGCCAAGAAGAGCACGGCAGTCTTTCCAGTGGCTACACCTTC.

This chain joins TRBV24-1 and TRBJ2-3; the match to TRBD1 covers 8 bases. Germline V gene data show CDR1 as KGHDR and CDR2 as SFDVKD. The J segment lost 5 bases and the V segment lost 5 bases, leaving 5 bases of the junction unmatched. CDR3 length: 14 residues. The CDR3 nucleotides are TGTGCCACCAGTGGATTGACAGGGGAAGATACGCAGTATTTT. It encodes CATSGLTGEDTQYF.

This clonotype was picked up a small number of times. V usage is TRBV4-3 and J usage is TRBJ1-1; no reliable D call. V dropped 1 base and J dropped 3 bases, with 6 bases sitting between them. Germline V gives CDR1 LGHNA, CDR2 YSLEER. This CDR3 comprises 13 residues. The CDR3 coding sequence is TGCGCCAGCAGCCAAGGTATAGACACTGAAGCTTTCTTT. Its protein is CASSQGIDTEAFF.

The chain has TRBV12-3 or TRBV12-4 and TRBJ2-3; D is ambiguous. V was pared by 3 bases and J by 0 bases, with 10 bases between. CDR3 length: 15 amino acids. The CDR3 sequence: CASSFRGSSTDTQYF. CDR3 nucleotides: TGTGCCAGCAGTTTCCGCGGATCTAGCACAGATACGCAGTATTTT.

The V and J genes are TRBV5-6 and TRBJ2-3, with TRBD1 matching over 11 bases. Trimming at V came to 4 bases and at J to 4 bases, leaving 11 bases not matched to a gene. The CDR3 loop spans 17 amino acids. Germline CDR1 reads SGHDT; CDR2 reads YYEEEE. The CDR3 region has the DNA TGTGCCAGCAGCCCGCTGGGACAGGGGGATCGTGCAGATACGCAGTATTTT. It translates to CASSPLGQGDRADTQYF.

This rearrangement joins TRBV7-9 to TRBJ2-3; D might be TRBD2 (6 bases). The CDR3 has 16 amino acids. V was pared by 0 bases and J by 4 bases, with 14 bases between. The germline gives CDR1 SEHNR, CDR2 FQNEAQ (reference sequence). Here the CDR3 reads CASSLARRGSADTQYF. In DNA, the CDR3 is TGTGCCAGCAGCTTAGCGCGACGGGGGTCCGCAGATACGCAGTATTTT. The full variable domain, with the rest looked up from reference TRBV7-9 and TRBJ2-3, is DTGVSQNPRHKITKRGQNVTFRCDPISEHNRLYWYRQTLGQGPEFLTYFQNEAQLEKSRLLSDRFSAERPKGSFSTLEIQRTEQGDSAMYLCASSLARRGSADTQYFGPGTRLTVL.

The gene calls are TRBV5-6 and TRBJ1-4; D may be TRBD1 (5 bases). The ends were cut back, 4 bases at V and 8 bases at J, with 12 bases in the middle. Germline assignment: CDR1 SGHDT and CDR2 YYEEEE. The CDR3 spans 13 residues. CDR3 sequence reads: CASSVGPEEKLFF. The CDR3 nucleotides read TGTGCCAGCAGCGTGGGGCCGGAAGAAAAACTGTTTTTT. The variable domain in full, completed from reference TRBV5-6 and TRBJ1-4, reads DAGVTQSPTHLIKTRGQQVTLRCSPKSGHDTVSWYQQALGQGPQFIFQYYEEEERQRGNFPDRFSGHQFPNYSSELNVNALLLGDSALYLCASSVGPEEKLFFGSGTQLSVL.

The chain has TRBV27 and TRBJ1-5; the D gene is possibly TRBD1 (5 bases). Germline loops: CDR1 MNHEY, CDR2 SMNVEV (reference sequence). CDR3 length equals 15 residues. The V gene lost 0 bases and the J gene lost 5 bases, with 11 bases spanning the gap. The CDR3 sequence: CASSLSRGSDQPQHF. The DNA of the CDR3 is TGTGCCAGCAGTTTATCTCGGGGGTCAGATCAGCCCCAGCATTTT.

This clonotype was picked up a small number of times. The DNA is omitted, as the CDR3 cannot be located on it reliably, and the CDR3 follows TCRdb's listing. This chain connects TRBV29-1 to TRBJ1-2; TRBD1, the D gene given by the table, was not confirmed from the DNA. The CDR3 comprises 12 residues, both ends counted. The V gene's germline CDR1 is SQVTM and CDR2 ANQGSEA. This chain's CDR3 is CSVEVGQGAGTF.

This clonotype was detected many times. V and J are TRBV7-9 and TRBJ2-3; D remains unclear. Germline V lookup: CDR1 SEHNR, CDR2 FQNEAQ (reference sequence). Trimming stripped 2 bases from V and 6 bases from J, with 21 bases between. This CDR3 spans 17 amino acids. CDR3 sequence (DNA): TGTGCCAGCAGCTTATCACAGTCAATTTCTCTTCAGGATACGCAGTATTTT. Protein product: CASSLSQSISLQDTQYF.

The chain carries TRBV7-2 and TRBJ2-3; D unresolved. Trimming cost V 4 bases and J 6 bases, with 8 bases left between them. The CDR3 is made up of 12 amino acids. CDR1 and CDR2 from the germline V gene are SGHTA and FQGNSA. DNA for the CDR3: TGTGCCAGCAGCTCGGCGTACGATACGCAGTATTTT. Amino acids: CASSSAYDTQYF.

The rearrangement links TRBV7-9 to TRBJ1-2; D is uncertain. Germline V gene data show CDR1 as SEHNR and CDR2 as FQNEAQ (reference sequence). The CDR3 has 14 residues. Deletions cut 1 base from V and 7 bases from J, with 13 bases between. In nucleotides, the CDR3 is TGTGCCAGCAGCTTAGTAAAGGGTTTGGTTGGCTACACCTTC. Amino acid sequence: CASSLVKGLVGYTF.

This rearrangement joins TRBV5-1 to TRBJ2-1; 7 bases align to TRBD2. The germline CDR1 and CDR2 sequences are SGHRS and YFSETQ. Trimming took 2 bases from V and 7 from J; bases not matched to a gene: 6. This CDR3 comprises 14 residues. This CDR3 reads CASSFERGLNEQFF. CDR3 nucleotides: TGCGCCAGCAGCTTCGAGCGGGGACTGAATGAGCAGTTCTTC.

With respect to this clonotype: This may come from a read error, since a much larger clone is one base off. The rearrangement links TRBV12-3 or TRBV12-4 to TRBJ2-5; 9 bases are shared with TRBD2. The junction had 20 bases not matched to a gene; V was cut back by 10 bases and J by 11 bases. This CDR3 is 15 amino acids long. The CDR3 DNA reads TGTGCCACAGAACGACTAGCGGCGCCTTACAATGAGCAGTACTTC. Translation: CATERLAAPYNEQYF.

This clonotype has a handful of counts. V is TRBV20-1 and J is TRBJ2-5, with a weak D call TRBD1 (6 bases). This CDR3 region has 14 residues. Per the germline V gene, CDR1 is DFQATT and CDR2 is SNEGSKA (reference sequence). Between the trimmed V and J ends, which lost 5 bases and 0 bases, there was a span of 13 bases. The CDR3 here is CSAAGTKYQETQYF. CDR3 in DNA: TGCAGTGCTGCCGGGACAAAGTACCAAGAGACCCAGTACTTC.

The sample holds many counts of this clonotype. This chain joins TRBV29-1 and TRBJ1-2, with D unresolved. Germline CDR1 reads SQVTM; CDR2 reads ANQGSEA. The CDR3 has 11 residues. V was cut by 1 base and J by 8 bases, with 8 bases left in between. The CDR3 sequence: CSVEGRKGYTF. Here the CDR3 DNA reads TGCAGCGTTGAAGGAAGGAAGGGCTACACCTTC.

This clonotype was found a few times. The chain couples TRBV7-2 to TRBJ1-5, with D maybe TRBD1 (5 bases). Trimming cost V 4 bases and J 0 bases, with 10 bases left between them. Germline CDR1 reads SGHTA; CDR2 reads FQGNSA. The CDR3 runs 15 residues. In DNA form, the CDR3 reads TGTGCCAGCAGCTCCGACAGCGATAGCAATCAGCCCCAGCATTTT. Translation gives CASSSDSDSNQPQHF.

The rearrangement links TRBV2 to TRBJ2-1; 11 bases map to TRBD2. CDR1 is SNHLY and CDR2 is FYNNEI in the germline V gene. This CDR3 is 16 amino acids long. V was clipped by 4 bases and J by 6 bases; unmatched bases: 8. For the CDR3, the DNA is TGTGCCAGCAGTGTTTATGGAGGACTAGCGGGCAATGAGCAGTTCTTC. The encoded protein is CASSVYGGLAGNEQFF.

The chain is built from TRBV27 and TRBJ2-7; 7 bases are shared with TRBD1. CDR1 is MNHEY, CDR2 SMNVEV, per germline (reference sequence). This CDR3 spans 14 amino acids. V lost 5 bases, J lost 2 bases, and 6 bases stayed unmatched. CDR3 nucleotide sequence: TGTGCCAGCAGTCCCACAGGGGATACCTACGAGCAGTACTTC. Residues: CASSPTGDTYEQYF.

The V and J genes are TRBV5-6 and TRBJ1-2, with a tentative D call TRBD1 (6 bases). Germline-derived CDR1 and CDR2 are SGHDT and YYEEEE. V was pared by 1 base and J by 2 bases, with 12 bases between. This CDR3 has 15 amino acids. Here the CDR3 DNA reads TGTGCCAGCAGCTTGCAGCCAGGGGCAAACTATGGCTACACCTTC. It codes for CASSLQPGANYGYTF.

The rearrangement uses TRBV7-2 and TRBJ2-1, with no clear D. This CDR3 region has 13 residues. Germline CDR1 reads SGHTA; CDR2 reads FQGNSA. V dropped 5 bases and J dropped 5 bases, with 10 bases sitting between them. The CDR3 spells CASSPLPNNEQFF. In nucleotides, the CDR3 is TGTGCCAGCAGCCCTCTGCCCAACAATGAGCAGTTCTTC.

Worth noting for this clonotype: At one end, the junction sequence differs from germline, possibly due to a read error. The genes are TRBV4-3 and TRBJ1-2; perhaps TRBD1 as D (6 bases). Germline V gene sequence: CDR1 LGHNA, CDR2 YSLEER. The CDR3 runs to 15 residues. The CDR3 DNA reads TGCGCCAGCAGCCAAGATACCCAGGGGCTCTATGGCTGCACCTTC. This sequence encodes CASSQDTQGLYGCTF.

With regard to this clonotype: Without the conserved terminal phenylalanine or tryptophan, this CDR3 likely stems from a read error. The chain uses TRBV20-1 and TRBJ1-2; 7 bases match TRBD1. The germline gives CDR1 DFQATT, CDR2 SNEGSKA (reference sequence). The V segment lost 4 bases and the J segment 3 bases; nucleotides outside the gene matches: 5. This CDR3 has 13 amino acids. CDR3 sequence (DNA): TGCAGTGCTACCCGGGACAGTGACTATGGCTACACCGTC. Translating gives CSATRDSDYGYTV.